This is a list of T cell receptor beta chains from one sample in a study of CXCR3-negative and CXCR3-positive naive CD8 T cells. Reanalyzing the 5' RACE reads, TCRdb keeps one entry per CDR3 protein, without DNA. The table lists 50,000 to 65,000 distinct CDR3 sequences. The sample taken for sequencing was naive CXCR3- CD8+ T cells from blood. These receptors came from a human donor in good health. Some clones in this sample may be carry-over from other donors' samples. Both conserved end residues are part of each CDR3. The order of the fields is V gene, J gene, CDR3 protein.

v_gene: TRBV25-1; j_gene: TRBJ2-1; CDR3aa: CASSGLPNEQFF
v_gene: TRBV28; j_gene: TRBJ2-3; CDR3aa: CASSLGQGRTDTQYF
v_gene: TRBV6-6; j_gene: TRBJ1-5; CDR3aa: CASSPQVDREWDNQPQHF
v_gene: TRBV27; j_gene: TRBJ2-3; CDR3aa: CASSLGTPDGQGRPQYF
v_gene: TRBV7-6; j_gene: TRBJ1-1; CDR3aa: CASSSLLDPGAFF
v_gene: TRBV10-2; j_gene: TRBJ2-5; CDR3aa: CASRDGTGGFRETQYF
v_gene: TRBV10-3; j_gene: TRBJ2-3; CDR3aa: CAISESGQGSTDTQYF
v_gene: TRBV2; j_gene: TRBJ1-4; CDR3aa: CASSPDPFSEKLFF
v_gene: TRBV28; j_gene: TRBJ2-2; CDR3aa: CASSLTANTGELFF
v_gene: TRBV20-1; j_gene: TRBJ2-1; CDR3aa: CSATLGDRSYNEQFF
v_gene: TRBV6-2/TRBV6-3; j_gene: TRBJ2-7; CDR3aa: CASSYSPYEQYF
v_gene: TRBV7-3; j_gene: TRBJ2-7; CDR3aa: CASSWGGGGSYEQYF
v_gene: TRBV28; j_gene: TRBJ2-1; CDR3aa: CASSFRTGSSYNEQFF
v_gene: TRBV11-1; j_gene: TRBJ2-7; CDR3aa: CASSLVDGLKGYEQYF
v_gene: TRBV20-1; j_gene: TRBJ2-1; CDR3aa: CSARDIRTSGDNEQFF
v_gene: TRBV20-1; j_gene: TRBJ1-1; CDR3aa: CSAALVRGTEAFF
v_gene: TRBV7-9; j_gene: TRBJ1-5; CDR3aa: CASSLGERPQHF
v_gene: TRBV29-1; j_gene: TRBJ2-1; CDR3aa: CSVEGTSGSNKQFF
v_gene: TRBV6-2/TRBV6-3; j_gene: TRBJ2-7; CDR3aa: CASSYSGTPPHEQYF
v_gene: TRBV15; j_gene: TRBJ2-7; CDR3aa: CATSRDTYYEQYF
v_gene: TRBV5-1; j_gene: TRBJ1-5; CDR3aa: CASSLAPSGAREGNQPQHF
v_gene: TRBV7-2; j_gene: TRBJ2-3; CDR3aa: CASSSYGGAGTDTQYF
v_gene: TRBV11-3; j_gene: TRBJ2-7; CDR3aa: CASSPPEDNEQYF
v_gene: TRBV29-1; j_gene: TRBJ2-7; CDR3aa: CSVEWDTTYEQYF
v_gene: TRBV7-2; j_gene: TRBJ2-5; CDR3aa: CASSLWGQETQYF
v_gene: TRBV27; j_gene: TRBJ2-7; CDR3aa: CASSWTGVGYEQYF
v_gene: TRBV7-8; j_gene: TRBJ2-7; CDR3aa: CASSPWGQGYEQYF
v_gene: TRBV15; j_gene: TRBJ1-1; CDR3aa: CATSPGATEAFF
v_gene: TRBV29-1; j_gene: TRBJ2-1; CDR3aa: CSGRGGYNEQFF
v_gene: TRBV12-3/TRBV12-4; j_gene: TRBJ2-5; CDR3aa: CASSLQVQETQYF
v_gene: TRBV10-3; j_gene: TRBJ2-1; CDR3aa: CAISVQGGSDEQFF
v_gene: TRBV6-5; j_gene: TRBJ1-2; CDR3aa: CASSYDVGYYGYTF
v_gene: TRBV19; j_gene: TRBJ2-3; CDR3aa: CASSMDYSTDTQYF
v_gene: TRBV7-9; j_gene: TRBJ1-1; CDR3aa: CASSLVAGTATEAFF
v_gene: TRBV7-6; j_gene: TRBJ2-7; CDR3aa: CASSLAGLSYEQYF
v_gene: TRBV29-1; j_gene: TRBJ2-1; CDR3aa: CSVLSGGGGYNEQFF
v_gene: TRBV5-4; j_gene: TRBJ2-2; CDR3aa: CASSSGQGVVGELFF
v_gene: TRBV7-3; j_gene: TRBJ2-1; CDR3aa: CASRFLAGGNEQFF
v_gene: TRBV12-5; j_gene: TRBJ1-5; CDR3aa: CASGTVNQPQHF
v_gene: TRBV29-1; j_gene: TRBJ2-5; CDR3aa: CSVEWRGGGETQYF
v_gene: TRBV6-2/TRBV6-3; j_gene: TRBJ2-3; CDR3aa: CASSYGWGAPADTQYF
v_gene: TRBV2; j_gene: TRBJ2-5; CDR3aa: CASSPLDRGKQETQYF
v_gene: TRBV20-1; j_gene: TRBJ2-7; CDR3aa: CSARDSTGTYEQYF
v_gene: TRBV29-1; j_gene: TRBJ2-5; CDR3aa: CSVEGTDMPQYF
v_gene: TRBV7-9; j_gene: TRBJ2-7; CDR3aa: CASRTGHGYEQYF
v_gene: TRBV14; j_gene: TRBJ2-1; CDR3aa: CASSQVEVVNNEQFF
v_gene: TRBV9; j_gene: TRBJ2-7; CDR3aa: CASSRRQGPGYEQYF
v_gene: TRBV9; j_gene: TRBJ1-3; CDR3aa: CASSPRQTSGNTIYF
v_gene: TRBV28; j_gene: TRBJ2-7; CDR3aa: CASSFLAGALYEQYF
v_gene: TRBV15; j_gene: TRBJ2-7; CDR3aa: CATSRASAGEQYF
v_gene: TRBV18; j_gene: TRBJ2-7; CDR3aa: CASSPFGGEGPTYEQYF
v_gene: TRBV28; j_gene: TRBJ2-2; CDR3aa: CASSYQELTGELFF
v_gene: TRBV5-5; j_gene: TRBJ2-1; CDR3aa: CASSLGVGNEQFF
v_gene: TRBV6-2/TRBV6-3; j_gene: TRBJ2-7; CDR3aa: CASSSPGPAYEQYF
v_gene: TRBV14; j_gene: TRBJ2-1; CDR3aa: CASSQEGHGGGWYNEQFF
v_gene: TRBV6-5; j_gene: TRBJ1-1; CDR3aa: CASRDREAEAFF
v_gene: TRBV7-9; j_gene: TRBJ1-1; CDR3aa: CASSLTGGLNTEAFF